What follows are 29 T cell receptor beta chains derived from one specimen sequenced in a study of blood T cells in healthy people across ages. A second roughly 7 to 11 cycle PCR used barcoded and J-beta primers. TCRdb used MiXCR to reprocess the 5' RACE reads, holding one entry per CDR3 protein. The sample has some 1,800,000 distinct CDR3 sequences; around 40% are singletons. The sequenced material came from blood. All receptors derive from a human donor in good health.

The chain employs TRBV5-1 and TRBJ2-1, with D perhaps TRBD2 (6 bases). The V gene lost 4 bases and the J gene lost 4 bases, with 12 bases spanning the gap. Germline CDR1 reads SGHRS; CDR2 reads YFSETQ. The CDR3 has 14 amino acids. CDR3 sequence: CASSEYGTYNEQFF. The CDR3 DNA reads TGCGCCAGCAGCGAATACGGGACTTACAATGAGCAGTTCTTC.

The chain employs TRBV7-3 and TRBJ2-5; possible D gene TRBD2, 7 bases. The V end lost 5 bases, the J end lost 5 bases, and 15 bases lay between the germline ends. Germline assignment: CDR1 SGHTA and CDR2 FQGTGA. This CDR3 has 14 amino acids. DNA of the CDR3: TGTGCCAGCAGCAACGGGGGGCTGGGGGAGACCCAGTACTTC. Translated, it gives CASSNGGLGETQYF.

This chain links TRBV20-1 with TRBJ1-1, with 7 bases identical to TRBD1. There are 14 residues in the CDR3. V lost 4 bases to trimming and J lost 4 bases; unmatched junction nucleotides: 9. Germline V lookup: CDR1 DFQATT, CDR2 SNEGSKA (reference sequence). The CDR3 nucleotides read TGCAGTGCTATTTCCCTGACAGGGCCCACTGAAGCTTTCTTT. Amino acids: CSAISLTGPTEAFF.

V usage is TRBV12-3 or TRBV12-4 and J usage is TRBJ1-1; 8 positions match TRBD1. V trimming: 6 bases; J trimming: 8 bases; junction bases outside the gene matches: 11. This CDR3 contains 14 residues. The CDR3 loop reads CASSRQGTLSEAFF. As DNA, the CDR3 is TGTGCCAGCAGCCGACAGGGGACCCTGTCGGAAGCTTTCTTT.

This CDR3 is CASSLAVGGGADTQYF. The CDR3 nucleotides are TGTGCCAGCAGCTTAGCAGTCGGGGGAGGGGCAGATACGCAGTATTTT. The V call is TRBV7-2, the J call TRBJ2-3; 7 positions match TRBD2. The CDR3 consists of 16 residues. Germline CDR1 is SGHTA and CDR2 is FQGNSA. The junction had 7 bases not matched to a gene; V was cut back by 0 bases and J by 4 bases.

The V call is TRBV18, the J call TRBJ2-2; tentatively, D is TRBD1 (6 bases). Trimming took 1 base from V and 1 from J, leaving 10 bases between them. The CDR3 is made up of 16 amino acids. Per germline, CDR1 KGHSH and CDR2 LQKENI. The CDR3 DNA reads TGTGCCAGCTCACCACGCCGGACAGAGAACACCGGGGAGCTGTTTTTT. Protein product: CASSPRRTENTGELFF.

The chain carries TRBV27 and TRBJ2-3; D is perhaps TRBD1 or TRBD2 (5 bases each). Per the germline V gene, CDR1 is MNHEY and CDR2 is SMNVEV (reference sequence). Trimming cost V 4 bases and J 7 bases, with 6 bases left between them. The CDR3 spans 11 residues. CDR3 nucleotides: TGTGCCAGCAGTTGGGGGAATACGCAGTATTTT. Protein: CASSWGNTQYF.

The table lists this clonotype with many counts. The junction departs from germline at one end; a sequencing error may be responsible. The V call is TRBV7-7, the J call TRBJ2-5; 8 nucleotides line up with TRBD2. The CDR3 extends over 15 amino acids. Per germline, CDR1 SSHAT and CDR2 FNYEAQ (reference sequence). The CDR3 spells CASSLSGGSQETQYF. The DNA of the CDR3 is TGTGCTAGCAGCTTATCGGGGGGGTCGCAGGAGACCCAGTACTTC.

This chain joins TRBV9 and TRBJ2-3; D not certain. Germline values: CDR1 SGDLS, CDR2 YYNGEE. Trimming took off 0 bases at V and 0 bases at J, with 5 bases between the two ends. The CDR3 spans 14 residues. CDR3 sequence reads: CASSVEWSTDTQYF. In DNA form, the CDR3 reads TGTGCCAGCAGCGTAGAATGGAGCACAGATACGCAGTATTTT.

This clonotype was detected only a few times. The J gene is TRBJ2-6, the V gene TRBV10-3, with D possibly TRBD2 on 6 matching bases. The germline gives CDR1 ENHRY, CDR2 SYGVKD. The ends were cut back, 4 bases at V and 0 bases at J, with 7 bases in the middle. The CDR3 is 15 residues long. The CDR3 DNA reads TGTGCCATCAGTGGCGGGGTCTCTGGGGCCAACGTCCTGACTTTC. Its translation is CAISGGVSGANVLTF.

The DNA for the CDR3 is TGTGCCAGCAGTATCCCCGGACAGGGAAGCTACACCTTC. Protein: CASSIPGQGSYTF. This sequence joins TRBV6-1 and TRBJ1-2, with TRBD1 matching 8 bases. J gave up 9 bases and V 5 bases, and 8 bases lay outside the gene matches. The CDR3 spans 13 residues. Germline CDR1 MNHNS, CDR2 SASEGT.

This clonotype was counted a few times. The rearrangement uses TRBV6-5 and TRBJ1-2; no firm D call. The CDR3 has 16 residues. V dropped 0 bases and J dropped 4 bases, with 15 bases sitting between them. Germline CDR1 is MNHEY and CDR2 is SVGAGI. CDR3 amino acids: CASSYSSEPGGYGYTF. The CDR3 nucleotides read TGTGCCAGCAGTTACTCTTCGGAACCAGGTGGCTATGGCTACACCTTC.

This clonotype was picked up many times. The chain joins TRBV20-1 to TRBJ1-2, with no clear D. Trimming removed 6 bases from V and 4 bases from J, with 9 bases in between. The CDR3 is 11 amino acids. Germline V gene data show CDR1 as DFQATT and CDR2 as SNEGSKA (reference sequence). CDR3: CSAYFAYGYTF. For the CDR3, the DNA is TGCAGTGCCTATTTCGCCTATGGCTACACCTTC.

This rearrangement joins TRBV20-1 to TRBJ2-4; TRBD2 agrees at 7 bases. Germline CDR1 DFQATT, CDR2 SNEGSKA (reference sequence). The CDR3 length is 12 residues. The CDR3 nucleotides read TGCTCCGGACTAGAGAGCTTCAATGAGCAGTACTTC. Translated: CSGLESFNEQYF.

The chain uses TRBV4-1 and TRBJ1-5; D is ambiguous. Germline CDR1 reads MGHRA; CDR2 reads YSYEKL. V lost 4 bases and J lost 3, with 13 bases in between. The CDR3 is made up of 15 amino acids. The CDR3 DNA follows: TGCGCCAGCAGCCGGGTGAGGGAAATCAATCAGCCCCAGCATTTT. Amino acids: CASSRVREINQPQHF.

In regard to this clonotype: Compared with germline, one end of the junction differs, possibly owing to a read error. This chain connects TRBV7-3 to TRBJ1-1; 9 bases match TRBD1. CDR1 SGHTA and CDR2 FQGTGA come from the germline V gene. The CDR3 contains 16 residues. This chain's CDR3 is CASSLMGGQGNTEAFF. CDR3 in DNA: TGTGCCAGCAGTTTAATGGGGGGACAGGGGAACACTGAAGCTTTCTTT.

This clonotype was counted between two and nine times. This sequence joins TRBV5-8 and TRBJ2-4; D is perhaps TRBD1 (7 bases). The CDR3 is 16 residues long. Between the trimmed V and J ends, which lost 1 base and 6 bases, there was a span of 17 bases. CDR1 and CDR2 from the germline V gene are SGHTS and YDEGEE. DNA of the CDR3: TGTGCCAGCAGCTTGAGGGGGGACAGCGCAGCAAACATTCAGTACTTC. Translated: CASSLRGDSAANIQYF.

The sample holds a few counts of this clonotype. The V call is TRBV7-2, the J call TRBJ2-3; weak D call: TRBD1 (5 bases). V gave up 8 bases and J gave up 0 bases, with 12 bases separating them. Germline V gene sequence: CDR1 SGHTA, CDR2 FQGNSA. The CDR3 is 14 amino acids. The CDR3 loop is CASGQQDSTDTQYF. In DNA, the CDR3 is TGTGCCAGCGGCCAACAGGACAGCACAGATACGCAGTATTTT. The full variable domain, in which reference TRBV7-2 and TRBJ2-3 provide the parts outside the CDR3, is GAGVSQSPSNKVTEKGKDVELRCDPISGHTALYWYRQSLGQGLEFLIYFQGNSAPDKSGLPSDRFSAERTGGSVSTLTIQRTQQEDSAVYLCASGQQDSTDTQYFGPGTRLTVL.

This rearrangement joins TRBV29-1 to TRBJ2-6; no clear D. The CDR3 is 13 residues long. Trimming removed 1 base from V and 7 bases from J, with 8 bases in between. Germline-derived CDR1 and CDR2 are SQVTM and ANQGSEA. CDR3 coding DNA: TGCAGCGTTGAAGCGACAATTGCCAACGTCCTGACTTTC. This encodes CSVEATIANVLTF.

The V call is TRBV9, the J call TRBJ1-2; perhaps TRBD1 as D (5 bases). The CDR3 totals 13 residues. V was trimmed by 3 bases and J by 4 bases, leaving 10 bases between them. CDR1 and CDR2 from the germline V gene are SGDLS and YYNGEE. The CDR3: CASSETGTYGYTF. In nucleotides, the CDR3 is TGTGCCAGCAGCGAAACCGGGACCTATGGCTACACCTTC.

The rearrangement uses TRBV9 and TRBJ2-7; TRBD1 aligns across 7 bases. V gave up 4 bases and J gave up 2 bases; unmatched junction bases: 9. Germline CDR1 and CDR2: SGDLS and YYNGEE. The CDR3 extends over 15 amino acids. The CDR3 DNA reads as TGTGCCAGCAGCAGATACGGGACAGCGGCCTACGAGCAGTACTTC. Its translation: CASSRYGTAAYEQYF.

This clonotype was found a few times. CDR3: CASSLAIGTNSIYGYTF. CDR3 nucleotides: TGCGCCAGCAGCCTAGCGATCGGGACCAACTCCATCTATGGCTACACCTTC. The chain is built from TRBV4-3 and TRBJ1-2; D perhaps matches TRBD1 (5 bases). This CDR3 comprises 17 residues. CDR1 and CDR2 from the germline V gene are LGHNA and YSLEER. Between the trimmed V and J ends, which lost 4 bases and 4 bases, there was a span of 22 bases.

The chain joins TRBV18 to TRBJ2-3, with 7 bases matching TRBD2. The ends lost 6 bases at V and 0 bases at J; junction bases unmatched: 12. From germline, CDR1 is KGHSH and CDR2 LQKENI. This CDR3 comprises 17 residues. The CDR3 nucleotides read TGTGCCAGCTCCCTCTATTCTAGCGGAGCAAGCACAGATACGCAGTATTTT. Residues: CASSLYSSGASTDTQYF.

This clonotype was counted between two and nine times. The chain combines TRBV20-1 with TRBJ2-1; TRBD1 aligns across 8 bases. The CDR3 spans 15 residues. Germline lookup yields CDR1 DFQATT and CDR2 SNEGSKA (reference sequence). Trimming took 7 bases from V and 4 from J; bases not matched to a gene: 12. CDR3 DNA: TGCAGTGTTCTGACCGGGACAGGAACGTACAATGAGCAGTTCTTC. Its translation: CSVLTGTGTYNEQFF.

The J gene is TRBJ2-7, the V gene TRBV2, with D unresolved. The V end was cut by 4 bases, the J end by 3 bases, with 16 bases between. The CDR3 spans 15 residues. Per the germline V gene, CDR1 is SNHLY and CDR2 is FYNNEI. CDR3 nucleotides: TGTGCCAGCAGTGTTGGCAGCCTTAGATTCTACGAGCAGTACTTC. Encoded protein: CASSVGSLRFYEQYF.

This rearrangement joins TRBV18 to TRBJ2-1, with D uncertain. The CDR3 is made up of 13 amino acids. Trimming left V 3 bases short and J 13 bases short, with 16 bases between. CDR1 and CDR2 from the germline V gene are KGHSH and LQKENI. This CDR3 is CASSPPDKTHQFF. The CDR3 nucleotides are TGTGCCAGCTCACCCCCAGACAAAACGCATCAGTTCTTC. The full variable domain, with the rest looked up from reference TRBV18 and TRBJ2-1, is NAGVMQNPRHLVRRRGQEARLRCSPMKGHSHVYWYRQLPEEGLKFMVYLQKENIIDESGMPKERFSAEFPKEGPSILRIQQVVRGDSAAYFCASSPPDKTHQFFGPGTRLTVL.

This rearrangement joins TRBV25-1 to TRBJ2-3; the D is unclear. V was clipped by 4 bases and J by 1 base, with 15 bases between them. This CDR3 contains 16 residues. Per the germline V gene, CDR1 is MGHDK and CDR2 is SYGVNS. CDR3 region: CASSAQAVLGTDTQYF. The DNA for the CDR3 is TGTGCCAGCAGTGCCCAGGCGGTTCTTGGCACAGATACGCAGTATTTT.

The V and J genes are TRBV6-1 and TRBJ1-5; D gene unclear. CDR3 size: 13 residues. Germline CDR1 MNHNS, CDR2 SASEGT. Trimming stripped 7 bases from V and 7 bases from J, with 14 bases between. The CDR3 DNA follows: TGTGCCAGCAACCCCAAGGACGGGCAGCCCCAGCATTTT. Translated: CASNPKDGQPQHF.

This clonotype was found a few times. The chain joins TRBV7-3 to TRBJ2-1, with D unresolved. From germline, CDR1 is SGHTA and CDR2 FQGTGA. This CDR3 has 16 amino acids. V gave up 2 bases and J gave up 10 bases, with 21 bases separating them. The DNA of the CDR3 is TGTGCCAGCAGCTTAGGGCCTCAAGGGCGAGATGGGGAGCAGTTCTTC. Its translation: CASSLGPQGRDGEQFF.